The clone carrying this T cell receptor beta chain was picked up a small number of times. The target antigen is unknown. At one of its ends the junction is not consistent with the germline gene, which may arise from a read error. CDR1 is DFQATT, CDR2 SNEGSKA, per germline (reference sequence). CDR3 length: 13 amino acids. This entry belongs to a study of T cells in Graves' hyperthyroidism and ophthalmopathy. The study's findings and limits: The model predicted ophthalmopathy a median roughly 6.3 months before onset.

TCR beta CDR3 regions were amplified from RNA transcripts. The primer set for the first-round RT-PCR of the TCR CDR3 was HTBI. TCRdb recomputed calls from the multiplex PCR reads with MiXCR, one row per CDR3 protein. The data show approximately 360,000 distinct CDR3 sequences, approximately 25% seen once. The chain recombines TRBV20-1 with TRBJ2-7; D not resolved. The sequenced material came from blood. The receptor was derived from a man in his forties or fifties with Graves' hyperthyroidism. The CDR3 DNA sequence: TGCAGTGCCAGAGACAAACTGGACGACGAGCAGTACTTC. It translates to CSARDKLDDEQYF.